This TCR beta chain was obtained from a study of cytomegalovirus exposure and HLA in healthy donors. In the PCR, 60 Vbeta and 13 Jbeta primers were used. The method was immunoSEQ multiplex PCR; TCRdb's version includes in-frame clones alone and lacks a portion of them. The sample includes roughly 130,000 clones, around 80% of them seen just once. Comment on this clone: Its target is not known.

Study-wide points: For most TCR beta V segments, an earlier analysis put the productive rate at about 90% or about 30% of the time. Researchers counted 150 to 200 TCR beta chains as cytomegalovirus-associated. V- and J-gene trimming of TCR beta was linked (in a later analysis) to a missense DCLRE1C variant. Later work showed greater clonal expansion in HLA-associated TCR beta chains than in equally common others.

V shed 4 bases, J shed 6 bases, and the junction held 7 bases outside the gene matches. Germline lookup yields CDR1 SGHRS and CDR2 YFSETQ. The length of the CDR3 is 14 residues. This chain joins TRBV5-1 and TRBJ1-2; TRBD1 agrees at 9 bases. Sequencing was done on a sample of PBMCs. This sequence originates from a woman in her thirties or forties in good health and CMV-seronegative. The CDR3 loop reads CASSQLGQGDGYTF. CDR3 sequence (DNA): TGCGCCAGCAGCCAGCTGGGACAGGGTGATGGCTACACCTTC.